This T cell receptor (beta chain) stems from a study of human T cells and chemical hapten exposure. Study in general: For sensitization, 2% DPC was applied to an approximately 2 cm by approximately 2 cm patch of upper inner arm skin.

This clonotype was counted only a few times. TCRdb re-called the RACE reads through MiXCR, storing one row per CDR3 protein. The data contain more than 80,000 distinct CDR3 sequences, 10% to 13% of them seen just once; the ten biggest clones take up 3.7%. Time point specified: patch test 3, about 24 weeks after DPC sensitization. Treatment indicated: therapeutic diphenylcyclopropenone sensitization with weekly scalp DPC. The trim removed 4 bases at V and 10 bases at J, leaving 11 bases unmatched. Germline V gene data show CDR1 as ENHRY and CDR2 as SYGVKD. The CDR3 is made up of 14 amino acids. The chain carries TRBV10-3 and TRBJ2-3; TRBD1 matches at 7 bases. The receptor comes from a woman aged 45-60 years with alopecia areata. Some clones in this sample may be carry-over from other donors' samples. The source was whole blood, collected in connection with sensitization to the hapten diphenylcyclopropenone (DPC). This CDR3 reads CAISGDSGEGAQYF. The DNA for the CDR3 is TGTGCCATCAGTGGGGACAGTGGTGAAGGAGCGCAGTATTTT.